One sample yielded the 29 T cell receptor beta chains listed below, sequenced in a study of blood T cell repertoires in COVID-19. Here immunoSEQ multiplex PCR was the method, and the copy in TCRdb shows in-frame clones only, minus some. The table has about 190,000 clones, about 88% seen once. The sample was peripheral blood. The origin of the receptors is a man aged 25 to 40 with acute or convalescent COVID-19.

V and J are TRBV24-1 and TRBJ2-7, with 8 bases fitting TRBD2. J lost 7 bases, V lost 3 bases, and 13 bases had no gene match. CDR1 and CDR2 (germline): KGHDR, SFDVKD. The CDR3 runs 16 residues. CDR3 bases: TGTGCCACCAGTGATCCCCGGGCCGGACTAGCTGGGGAGCAGTACTTC. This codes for CATSDPRAGLAGEQYF.

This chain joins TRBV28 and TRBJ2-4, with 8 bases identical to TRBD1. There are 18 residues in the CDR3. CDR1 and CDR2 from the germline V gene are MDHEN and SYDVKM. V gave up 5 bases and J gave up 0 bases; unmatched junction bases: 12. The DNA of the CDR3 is TGTGCCAGCAGTCCCCGGACAGGGCAGCCTCTAGCCAAAAACATTCAGTACTTC. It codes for CASSPRTGQPLAKNIQYF.

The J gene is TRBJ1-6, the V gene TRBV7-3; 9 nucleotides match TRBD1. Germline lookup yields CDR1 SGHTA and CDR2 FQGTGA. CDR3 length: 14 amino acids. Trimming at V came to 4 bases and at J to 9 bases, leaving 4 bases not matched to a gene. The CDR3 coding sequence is TGTGCCAGCAGCTCACAGGGGGCCGGTTCACCCCTCCACTTT. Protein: CASSSQGAGSPLHF.

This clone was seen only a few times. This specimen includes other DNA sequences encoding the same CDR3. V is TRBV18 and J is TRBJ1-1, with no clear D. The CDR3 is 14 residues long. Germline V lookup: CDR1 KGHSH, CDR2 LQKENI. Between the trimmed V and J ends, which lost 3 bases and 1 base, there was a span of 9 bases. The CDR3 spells CASSPVSRNTEAFF. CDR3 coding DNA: TGTGCCAGCTCACCGGTCAGTCGGAACACTGAAGCTTTCTTT. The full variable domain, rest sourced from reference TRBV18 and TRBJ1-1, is NAGVMQNPRHLVRRRGQEARLRCSPMKGHSHVYWYRQLPEEGLKFMVYLQKENIIDESGMPKERFSAEFPKEGPSILRIQQVVRGDSAAYFCASSPVSRNTEAFFGQGTRLTVV.

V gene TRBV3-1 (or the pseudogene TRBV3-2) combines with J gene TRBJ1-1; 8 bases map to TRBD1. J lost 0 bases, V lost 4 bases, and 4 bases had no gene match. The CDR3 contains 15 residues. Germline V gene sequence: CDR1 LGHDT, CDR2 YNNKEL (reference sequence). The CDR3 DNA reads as TGTGCCAGCAGCCTTCACAGGGGGTTGAACACTGAAGCTTTCTTT. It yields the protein CASSLHRGLNTEAFF.

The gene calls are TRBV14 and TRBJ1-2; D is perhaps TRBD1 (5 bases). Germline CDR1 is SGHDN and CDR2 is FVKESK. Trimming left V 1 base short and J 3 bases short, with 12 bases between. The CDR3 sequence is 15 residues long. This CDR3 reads CASSQAAGRYYGYTF. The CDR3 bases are TGTGCCAGCAGCCAAGCGGCAGGGAGGTACTATGGCTACACCTTC.

The CDR3 reads CASSARTGFEAFF. CDR3 sequence (DNA): TGTGCCAGCAGTGCCCGGACAGGATTTGAAGCTTTCTTT. The chain couples TRBV27 to TRBJ1-1; 7 bases line up with TRBD1. The V gene end was trimmed by 5 bases and the J gene end by 7 bases; junction bases not matched to a gene: 7. CDR3 size: 13 residues. Germline values: CDR1 MNHEY, CDR2 SMNVEV (reference sequence).

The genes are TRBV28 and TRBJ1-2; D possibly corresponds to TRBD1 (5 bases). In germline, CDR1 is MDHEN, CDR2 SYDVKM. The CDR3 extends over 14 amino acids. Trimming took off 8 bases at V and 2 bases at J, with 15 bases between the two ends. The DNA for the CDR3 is TGTGCCAGCTCCGCGGGGGTCGCGAACTATGGCTACACCTTC. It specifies CASSAGVANYGYTF.

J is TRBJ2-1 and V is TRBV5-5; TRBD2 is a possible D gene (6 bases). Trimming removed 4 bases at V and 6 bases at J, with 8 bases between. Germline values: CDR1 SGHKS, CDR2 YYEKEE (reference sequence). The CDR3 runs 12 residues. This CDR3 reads CASSRDFNEQFF. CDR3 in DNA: TGTGCCAGCAGCCGGGACTTCAATGAGCAGTTCTTC.

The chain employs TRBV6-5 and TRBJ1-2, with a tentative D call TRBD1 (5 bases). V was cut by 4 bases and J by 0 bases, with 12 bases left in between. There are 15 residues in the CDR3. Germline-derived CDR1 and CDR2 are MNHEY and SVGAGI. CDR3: CASSSYRQSNYGYTF. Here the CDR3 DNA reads TGTGCCAGCAGTTCTTACCGACAGTCTAACTATGGCTACACCTTC.

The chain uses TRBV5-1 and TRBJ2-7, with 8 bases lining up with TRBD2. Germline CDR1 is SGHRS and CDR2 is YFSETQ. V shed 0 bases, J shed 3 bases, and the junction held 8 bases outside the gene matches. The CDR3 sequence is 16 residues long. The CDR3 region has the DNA TGCGCCAGCAGCTTGGACGCGGGGGGCAGGGGCTACGAGCAGTACTTC. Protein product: CASSLDAGGRGYEQYF.

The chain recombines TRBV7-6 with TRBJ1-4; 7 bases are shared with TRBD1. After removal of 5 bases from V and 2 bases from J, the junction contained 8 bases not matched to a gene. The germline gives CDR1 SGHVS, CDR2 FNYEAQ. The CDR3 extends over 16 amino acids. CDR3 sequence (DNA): TGTGCCAGCAGCCAGGGACAGCCGGGGACTAATGAAAAACTGTTTTTT. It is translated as CASSQGQPGTNEKLFF.

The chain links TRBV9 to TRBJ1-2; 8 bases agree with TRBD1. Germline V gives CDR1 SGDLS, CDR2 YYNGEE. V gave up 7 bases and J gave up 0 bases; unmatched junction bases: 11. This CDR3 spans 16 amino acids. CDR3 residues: CASAESGTGPNYGYTF. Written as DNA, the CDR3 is TGTGCCAGCGCCGAATCCGGGACAGGTCCTAACTATGGCTACACCTTC.

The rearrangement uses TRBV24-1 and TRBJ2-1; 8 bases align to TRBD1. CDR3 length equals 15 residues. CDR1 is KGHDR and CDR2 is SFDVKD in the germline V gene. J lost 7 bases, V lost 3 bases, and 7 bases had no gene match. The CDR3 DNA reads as TGTGCCACCAGTGATCCCGCGACAGGGGAGAATGAGCAGTTCTTC. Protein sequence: CATSDPATGENEQFF.

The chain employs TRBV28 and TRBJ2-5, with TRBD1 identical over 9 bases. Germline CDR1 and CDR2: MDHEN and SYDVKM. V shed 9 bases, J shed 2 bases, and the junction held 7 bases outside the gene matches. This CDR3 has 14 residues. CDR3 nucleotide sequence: TGTGCCAGTAAGCACAGGGGGCTTCAAGAGACCCAGTACTTC. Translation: CASKHRGLQETQYF.

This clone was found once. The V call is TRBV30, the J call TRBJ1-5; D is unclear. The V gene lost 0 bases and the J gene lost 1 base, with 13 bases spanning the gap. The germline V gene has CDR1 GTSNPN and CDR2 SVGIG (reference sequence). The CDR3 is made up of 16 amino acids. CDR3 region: CAWSVRGGPSNQPQHF. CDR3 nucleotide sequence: TGTGCCTGGAGTGTACGTGGTGGGCCGAGCAATCAGCCCCAGCATTTT. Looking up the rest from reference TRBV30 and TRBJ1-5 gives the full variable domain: SQTIHQWPATLVQPVGSPLSLECTVEGTSNPNLYWYRQAAGRGLQLLFYSVGIGQISSEVPQNLSASRPQDRQFILSSKKLLLSDSGFYLCAWSVRGGPSNQPQHFGDGTRLSIL.

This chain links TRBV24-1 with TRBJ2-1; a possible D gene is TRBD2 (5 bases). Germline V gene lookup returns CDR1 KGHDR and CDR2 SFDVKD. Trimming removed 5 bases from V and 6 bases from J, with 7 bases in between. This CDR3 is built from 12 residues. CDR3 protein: CATSGGGNEQFF. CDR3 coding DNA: TGTGCCACCAGTGGTGGAGGCAATGAGCAGTTCTTC.

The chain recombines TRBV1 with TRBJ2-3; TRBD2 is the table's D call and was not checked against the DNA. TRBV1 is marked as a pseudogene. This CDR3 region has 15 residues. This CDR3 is CTSSHFGGDTDTQYF. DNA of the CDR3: TGCACCAGCAGCCATTTTGGGGGGGACACAGATACGCAGTATTTT.

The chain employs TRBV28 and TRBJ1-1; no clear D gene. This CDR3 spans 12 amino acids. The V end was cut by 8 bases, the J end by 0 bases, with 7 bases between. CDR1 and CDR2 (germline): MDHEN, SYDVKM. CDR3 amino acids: CASAILNTEAFF. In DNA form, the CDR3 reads TGTGCCAGCGCGATTTTGAACACTGAAGCTTTCTTT.

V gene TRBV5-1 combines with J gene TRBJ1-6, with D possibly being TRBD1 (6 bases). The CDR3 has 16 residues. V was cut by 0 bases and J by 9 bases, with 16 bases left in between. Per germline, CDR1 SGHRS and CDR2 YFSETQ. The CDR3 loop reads CASSLEQGHNGSPLHF. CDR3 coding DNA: TGCGCCAGCAGCTTGGAACAGGGTCACAACGGTTCACCCCTCCACTTT.

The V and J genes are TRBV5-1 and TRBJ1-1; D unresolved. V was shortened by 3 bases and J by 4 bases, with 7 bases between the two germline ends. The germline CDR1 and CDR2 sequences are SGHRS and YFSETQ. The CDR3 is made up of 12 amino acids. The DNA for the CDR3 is TGCGCCAGCAGCTCTTTCGTCACTGAAGCTTTCTTT. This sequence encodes CASSSFVTEAFF. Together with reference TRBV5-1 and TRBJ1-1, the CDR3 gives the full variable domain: KAGVTQTPRYLIKTRGQQVTLSCSPISGHRSVSWYQQTPGQGLQFLFEYFSETQRNKGNFPGRFSGRQFSNSRSEMNVSTLELGDSALYLCASSSFVTEAFFGQGTRLTVV.

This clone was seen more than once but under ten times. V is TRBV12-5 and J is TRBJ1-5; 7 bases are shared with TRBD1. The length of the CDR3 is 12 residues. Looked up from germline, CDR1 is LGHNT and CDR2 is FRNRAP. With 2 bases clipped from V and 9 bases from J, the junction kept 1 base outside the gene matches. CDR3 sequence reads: CASGLPGGPQHF. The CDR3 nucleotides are TGTGCTAGTGGTTTGCCAGGGGGGCCCCAGCATTTT. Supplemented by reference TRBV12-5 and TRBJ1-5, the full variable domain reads DARVTQTPRHKVTEMGQEVTMRCQPILGHNTVFWYRQTMMQGLELLAYFRNRAPLDDSGMPKDRFSAEMPDATLATLKIQPSEPRDSAVYFCASGLPGGPQHFGDGTRLSIL.

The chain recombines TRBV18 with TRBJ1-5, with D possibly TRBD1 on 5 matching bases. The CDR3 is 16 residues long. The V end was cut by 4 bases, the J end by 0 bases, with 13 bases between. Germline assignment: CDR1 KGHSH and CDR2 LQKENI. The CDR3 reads CASSLGVSLSNQPQHF. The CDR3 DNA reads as TGTGCCAGCTCACTAGGGGTCTCGCTTAGCAATCAGCCCCAGCATTTT.

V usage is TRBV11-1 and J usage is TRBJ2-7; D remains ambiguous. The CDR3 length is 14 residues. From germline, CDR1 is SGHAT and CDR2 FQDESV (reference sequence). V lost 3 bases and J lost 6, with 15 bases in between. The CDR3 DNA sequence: TGTGCCAGCAGCTTGGGCTATTCATCTCTCGAGCAGTACTTC. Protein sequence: CASSLGYSSLEQYF.

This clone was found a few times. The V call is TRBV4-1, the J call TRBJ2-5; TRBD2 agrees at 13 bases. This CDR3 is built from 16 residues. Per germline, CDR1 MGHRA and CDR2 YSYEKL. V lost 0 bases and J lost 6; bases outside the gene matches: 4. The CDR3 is CASSQDTSGRGKTQYF. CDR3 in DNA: TGCGCCAGCAGCCAAGATACTAGCGGGAGGGGAAAGACCCAGTACTTC.

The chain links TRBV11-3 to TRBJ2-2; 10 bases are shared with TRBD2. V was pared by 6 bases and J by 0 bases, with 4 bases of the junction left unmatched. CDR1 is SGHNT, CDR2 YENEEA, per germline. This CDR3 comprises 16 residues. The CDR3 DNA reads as TGTGCCAGCAGTTCAAGCGGGGGGGCGAACACCGGGGAGCTGTTTTTT. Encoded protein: CASSSSGGANTGELFF.

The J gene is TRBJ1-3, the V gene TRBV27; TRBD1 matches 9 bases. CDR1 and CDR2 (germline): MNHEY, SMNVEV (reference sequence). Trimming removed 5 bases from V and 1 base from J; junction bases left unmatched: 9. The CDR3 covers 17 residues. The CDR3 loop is CASSRNRGPKSGNTIYF. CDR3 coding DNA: TGTGCCAGCAGTAGAAACAGGGGGCCAAAGTCTGGAAACACCATATATTTT.

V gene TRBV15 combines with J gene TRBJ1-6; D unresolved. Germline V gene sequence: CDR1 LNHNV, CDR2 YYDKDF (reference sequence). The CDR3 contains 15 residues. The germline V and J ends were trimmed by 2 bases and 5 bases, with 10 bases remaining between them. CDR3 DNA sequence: TGTGCCACCAGCAGAAGCCGAGCCGATAATTCACCCCTCCACTTT. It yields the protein CATSRSRADNSPLHF. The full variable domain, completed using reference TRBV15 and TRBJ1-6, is DAMVIQNPRYQVTQFGKPVTLSCSQTLNHNVMYWYQQKSSQAPKLLFHYYDKDFNNEADTPDNFQSRRPNTSFCFLDIRSPGLGDTAMYLCATSRSRADNSPLHFGNGTRLTVT.

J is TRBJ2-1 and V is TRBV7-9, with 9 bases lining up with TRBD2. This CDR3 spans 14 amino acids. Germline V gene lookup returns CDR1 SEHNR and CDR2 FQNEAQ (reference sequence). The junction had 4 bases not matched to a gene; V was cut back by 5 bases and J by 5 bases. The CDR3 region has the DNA TGTGCCAGCAGCAGACTAGCGGTCCACAATGAGCAGTTCTTC. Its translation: CASSRLAVHNEQFF.